The present entry profiles one T cell receptor (beta chain) with its context. Its antigen is as yet unknown. This sample is part of a study of T cell responses to AZD1222 COVID-19 vaccine. TCRdb's copy holds only in-frame clones and misses some; the assay was immunoSEQ multiplex PCR. The sample shows about 160,000 clones, around nine tenths of them seen only once. General study points: At baseline, seropositivity was found in only a handful of AZD1222 recipients. Spike-specific TCR repertoires showed rising breadth and depth after two AZD1222 doses. There were mostly white British donors and more females than males, and clonal diversity was possibly underestimated.

This CDR3 has 15 amino acids. Germline V gene sequence: CDR1 LNHDA, CDR2 SQIVND (reference sequence). The germline V and J ends were trimmed by 2 bases and 1 base, with 8 bases remaining between them. The sample here was peripheral blood, taken on day 0 of AZD1222 vaccination. This sequence was found in an adult in good health. This chain uses TRBV19 with TRBJ1-4, with D perhaps matching TRBD1 (5 bases). In DNA form, the CDR3 reads TGTGCCAGTAGTATACAGGGTTTAACTAATGAAAAACTGTTTTTT. Translation: CASSIQGLTNEKLFF.